This T cell receptor beta chain was identified in a study of T-cell reconstitution after alpha-beta-depleted transplantation in children. Study observations and caveats: A year post-transplant, T-cell counts and diversity derived mostly from newly produced T cells. The study reportedly traced alpha-beta T cells about two months after transplant to several hundred expanded graft clones.

Regarding this clonotype: The antigen is unknown.

The CDR3 spans 15 residues. Germline-derived CDR1 and CDR2 are SGHNT and YENEEA. Trimming took 8 bases from V and 8 from J, leaving 23 bases between them. As it was prepared, the TCRbeta library received unique molecular identifiers. One entry per CDR3 protein results from TCRdb running MiXCR on the PCR reads. Of tens of thousands of distinct CDR3 sequences in the sample, around 40% were seen once. The chain uses TRBV11-3 and TRBJ2-3; D is unresolved. The sequenced sample was PBMCs, mostly from graft donor cells, obtained 360 days after TCRalphabeta/CD19-depleted stem cell transplant. The sequence was collected from a male patient between 5 and 17 years old who had a stem cell transplant for acute lymphoblastic leukemia, so the T cells may come from the graft donor. CDR3 nucleotides: TGTGCCAGCTCCCCTGGTAGGACCCCAGGTGTTACGCAGTATTTT. Translating it yields CASSPGRTPGVTQYF.